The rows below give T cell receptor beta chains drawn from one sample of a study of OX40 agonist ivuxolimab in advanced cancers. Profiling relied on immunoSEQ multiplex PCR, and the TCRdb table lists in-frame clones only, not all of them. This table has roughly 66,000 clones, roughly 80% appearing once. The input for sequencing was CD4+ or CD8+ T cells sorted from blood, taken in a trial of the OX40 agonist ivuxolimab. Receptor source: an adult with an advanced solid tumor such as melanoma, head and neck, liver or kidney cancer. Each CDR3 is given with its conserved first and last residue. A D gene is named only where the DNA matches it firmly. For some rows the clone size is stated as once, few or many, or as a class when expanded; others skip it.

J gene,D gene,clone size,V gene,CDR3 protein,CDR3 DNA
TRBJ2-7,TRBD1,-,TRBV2,CASRSDRGLQNEQYF,TGTGCCAGCAGGTCGGACAGGGGGCTTCAGAACGAGCAGTACTTC
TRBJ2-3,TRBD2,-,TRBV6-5,CASRSGLATDTQYF,TGTGCCAGCAGAAGCGGACTAGCAACAGATACGCAGTATTTT
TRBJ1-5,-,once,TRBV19,CASSRPRGNQPQHF,TGTGCCAGTAGTCGACCGAGGGGCAATCAGCCCCAGCATTTT
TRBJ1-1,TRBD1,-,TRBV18,CASSPGTGALSTEAFF,TGTGCCAGCTCACCTGGGACAGGGGCGCTTAGCACTGAAGCTTTCTTT
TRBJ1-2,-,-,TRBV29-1,CSVQGYPDGYTF,TGCAGCGTTCAGGGGTATCCCGATGGCTACACCTTC
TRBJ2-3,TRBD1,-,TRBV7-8,CASSLGDRGRDTQYF,TGTGCCAGCAGCTTGGGAGACAGGGGGAGAGATACGCAGTATTTT
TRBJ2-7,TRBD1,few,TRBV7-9,CASSRAGGQGDYEQYF,TGTGCCAGCAGCCGAGCTGGGGGACAGGGAGACTACGAGCAGTACTTC
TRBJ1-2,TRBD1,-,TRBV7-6,CASSPTGNYGYTF,TGTGCCAGCAGCCCGACAGGGAACTATGGCTACACCTTC
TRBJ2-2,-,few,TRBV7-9,CASSPRANTGELFF,TGTGCCAGCAGCCCGAGAGCGAACACCGGGGAGCTGTTTTTT
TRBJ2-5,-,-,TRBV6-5,CASSYSPARRGTQYF,TGTGCCAGCAGTTACTCTCCAGCCCGGCGAGGGACCCAGTACTTC
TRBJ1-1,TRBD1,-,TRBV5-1,CASSLALAGGRRDTEAFF,TGCGCCAGCAGCTTGGCCTTGGCAGGGGGGCGGCGTGACACTGAAGCTTTCTTT
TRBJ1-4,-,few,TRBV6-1,CASSEGAIATNEKLFF,TGTGCCAGCAGTGAAGGGGCAATTGCAACTAATGAAAAACTGTTTTTT
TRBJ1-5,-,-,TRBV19,CASSGAGRVQLSQHF,TGTGCCAGTAGTGGCGCAGGGCGGGTCCAATTGTCCCAGCATTTT
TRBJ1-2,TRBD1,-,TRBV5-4,CASSLNRGLGGYTF,TGTGCCAGCAGCTTGAACAGGGGGCTCGGCGGCTACACCTTC
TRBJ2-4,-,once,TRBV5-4,CASSSGTPRGAKNIQYF,TGTGCCAGCAGTTCCGGGACCCCGCGAGGAGCCAAAAACATTCAGTACTTC
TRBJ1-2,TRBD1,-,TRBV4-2,CASSNLRDRSNYGYTF,TGTGCCAGCAGCAATCTCCGGGACAGGAGTAACTATGGCTACACCTTC
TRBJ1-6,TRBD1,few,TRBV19,CASRGTGGMDNSPLHF,TGTGCCAGTAGGGGGACAGGGGGAATGGATAATTCACCCCTCCACTTT
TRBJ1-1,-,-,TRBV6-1,CASSEARKNTEAFF,TGTGCCAGCAGTGAAGCGCGGAAGAACACTGAAGCTTTCTTT
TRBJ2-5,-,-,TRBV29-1,CSVDRGRETQYF,TGCAGCGTTGATCGGGGGCGGGAGACCCAGTACTTC
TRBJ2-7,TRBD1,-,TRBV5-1,CASSLTGDHNEQYF,TGCGCCAGCAGCTTGACAGGGGACCACAACGAGCAGTACTTC
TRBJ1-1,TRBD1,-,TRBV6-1,CASSAQGARGTEAFF,TGTGCCAGCAGTGCACAGGGGGCGAGGGGAACTGAAGCTTTCTTT
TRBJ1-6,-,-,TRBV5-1,CASSTGGGAATWGSPLHF,TGCGCCAGCAGTACTGGAGGGGGGGCAGCCACCTGGGGATCACCCCTCCACTTT
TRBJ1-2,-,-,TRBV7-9,CASQTRGAQRGYTF,TGTGCCAGCCAAACACGGGGGGCGCAGCGTGGCTACACCTTC
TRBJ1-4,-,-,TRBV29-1,CSVKINEKLFF,TGCAGCGTTAAGATTAATGAAAAACTGTTTTTT
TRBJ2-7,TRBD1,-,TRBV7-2,CASSTDRAHEQYF,TGTGCCAGCAGCACGGACAGGGCCCACGAGCAGTACTTC
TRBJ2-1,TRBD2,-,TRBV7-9,CASSPGLAGDSNYNEQFF,TGTGCCAGCAGCCCCGGACTAGCGGGGGACTCGAACTACAATGAGCAGTTCTTC
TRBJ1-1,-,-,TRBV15,CATSDSMNTEAFF,TGTGCCACCTCGGACAGCATGAACACTGAAGCTTTCTTT
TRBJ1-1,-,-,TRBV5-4,CASSPPPGVNTEAFF,TGTGCCAGCAGCCCCCCACCGGGCGTCAACACTGAAGCTTTCTTT
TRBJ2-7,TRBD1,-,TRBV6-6,CASSQGTGVYEQYF,TGTGCCAGCAGTCAAGGGACAGGGGTCTACGAGCAGTACTTC
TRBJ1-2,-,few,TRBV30,CAWQKGGYTF,TGTGCCTGGCAAAAGGGAGGCTACACCTTC
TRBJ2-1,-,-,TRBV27,CASRSLPYNEQFF,TGTGCCAGCAGGAGTTTACCCTACAATGAGCAGTTCTTC
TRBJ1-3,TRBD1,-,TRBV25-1,CASSSGTGLISGNTIYF,TGTGCCAGCAGCTCCGGGACAGGTCTAATTTCTGGAAACACCATATATTTT
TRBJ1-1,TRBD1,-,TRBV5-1,CASSLQGASEAFF,TGCGCCAGCAGCTTGCAGGGGGCGAGTGAAGCTTTCTTT
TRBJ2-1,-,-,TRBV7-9,CASSLGSYNEQFF,TGTGCCAGCAGCTTAGGGTCGTACAATGAGCAGTTCTTC
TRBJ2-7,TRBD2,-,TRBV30,CAWSGGGGVSSYEQYF,TGTGCCTGGAGTGGGGGCGGGGGGGTTAGCTCCTACGAGCAGTACTTC
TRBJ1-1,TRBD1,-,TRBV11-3,CASSRDSDSPEGTEAFF,TGTGCCAGCAGCCGGGACAGTGACTCCCCCGAGGGCACTGAAGCTTTCTTT
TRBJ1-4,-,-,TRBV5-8,CASSPGKKKLFF,TGTGCCAGCAGCCCCGGGAAGAAAAAACTGTTTTTT
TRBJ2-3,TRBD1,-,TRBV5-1,CASSPRGQGLGTDTQYF,TGCGCCAGCAGCCCCCGGGGACAGGGGCTCGGCACAGATACGCAGTATTTT
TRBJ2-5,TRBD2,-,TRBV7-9,CASSLVGGGQETQYF,TGTGCCAGCAGCTTAGTTGGCGGGGGCCAAGAGACCCAGTACTTC
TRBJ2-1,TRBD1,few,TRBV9,CASSGGAVPGEQFF,TGTGCCAGCTCAGGGGGCGCGGTTCCAGGTGAGCAGTTCTTC
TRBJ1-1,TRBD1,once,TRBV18,CASSRGQGGMNTEAFF,TGTGCCAGCTCACGCGGACAGGGGGGCATGAACACTGAAGCTTTCTTT
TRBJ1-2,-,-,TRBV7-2,CASSLETNDYGYTF,TGTGCCAGCAGCTTAGAGACTAACGATTATGGCTACACCTTC
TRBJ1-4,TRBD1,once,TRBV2,CASRGDRNDEKLFF,TGTGCCAGCAGGGGGGACAGGAATGACGAAAAACTGTTTTTT
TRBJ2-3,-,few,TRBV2,CANYGTPVVADTQYF,TGTGCCAACTACGGGACGCCGGTCGTCGCAGATACGCAGTATTTT
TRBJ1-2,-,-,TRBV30,CAWKQGYQYNYGYTF,TGTGCCTGGAAACAGGGATATCAATACAACTATGGCTACACCTTC
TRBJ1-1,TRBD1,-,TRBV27,CASSFRDSGGVAFF,TGTGCCAGCAGTTTTAGGGACAGCGGAGGCGTAGCTTTCTTT
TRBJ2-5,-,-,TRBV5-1,CASSLIDQETQYF,TGCGCCAGCAGCTTGATAGACCAAGAGACCCAGTACTTC
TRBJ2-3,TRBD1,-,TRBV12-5,CASGFYPGQGADTQYF,TGTGCTAGTGGTTTCTATCCGGGACAGGGGGCAGATACGCAGTATTTT
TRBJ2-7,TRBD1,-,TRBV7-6,CASSYTPAGGAGDEQYF,TGTGCCAGCAGCTACACACCAGCAGGGGGCGCGGGTGACGAGCAGTACTTC
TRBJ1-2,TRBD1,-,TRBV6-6,CASSSSDRGGGYTF,TGTGCCAGCAGTTCATCGGACAGGGGAGGAGGCTACACCTTC
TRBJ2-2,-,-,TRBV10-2,CASKGERGFFTGELFF,TGCGCCAGCAAGGGGGAGCGAGGATTCTTTACCGGGGAGCTGTTTTTT
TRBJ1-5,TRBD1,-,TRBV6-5,CASSFSGQRNQPQHF,TGTGCCAGCAGTTTCTCGGGACAGCGCAATCAGCCCCAGCATTTT
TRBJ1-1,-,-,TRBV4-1,CASSPKLPNGLNTEAFF,TGCGCCAGCAGCCCCAAGCTCCCTAATGGGCTGAACACTGAAGCTTTCTTT
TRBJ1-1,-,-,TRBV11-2,CASSLSLFTEAFF,TGTGCCAGCAGCTTATCTCTTTTCACTGAAGCTTTCTTT